These 29 T cell receptor beta chains were all obtained from the same sample, sequenced in a study of blood T cell repertoires in COVID-19. Profiled with immunoSEQ multiplex PCR; TCRdb holds only in-frame clones, not every one. The repertoire holds approximately 190,000 clones, with 85% to 90% as singletons. Source material: peripheral blood. The receptors originated from a man in his forties with active or convalescent COVID-19.

The chain employs TRBV5-6 and TRBJ1-4; the match to TRBD1 covers 8 bases. Germline V gene sequence: CDR1 SGHDT, CDR2 YYEEEE. This CDR3 spans 15 amino acids. The ends lost 2 bases at V and 8 bases at J; junction bases unmatched: 8. DNA of the CDR3: TGTGCCAGCAGCTTCCCCGGGACAGGTAGCGAAAAACTGTTTTTT. Amino acid sequence: CASSFPGTGSEKLFF.

The chain recombines TRBV11-1 with TRBJ1-1; D call uncertain. V lost 3 bases and J lost 1, with 6 bases in between. CDR3 length: 13 amino acids. Germline V gene data show CDR1 as SGHAT and CDR2 as FQDESV (reference sequence). The CDR3 protein is CASSFAGNTEAFF. In DNA form, the CDR3 reads TGTGCCAGCAGCTTTGCCGGGAACACTGAAGCTTTCTTT.

The chain is built from TRBV24-1 and TRBJ1-2; D is perhaps TRBD1 (6 bases). The germline V gene has CDR1 KGHDR and CDR2 SFDVKD. V was clipped by 5 bases and J by 3 bases, with 15 bases between them. This CDR3 spans 15 amino acids. The CDR3 DNA sequence: TGTGCCACCAGTGCCTTGGGGGACACGGACTATGGCTACACCTTC. It is translated as CATSALGDTDYGYTF.

This chain joins TRBV5-4 and TRBJ2-7, with a tentative D call TRBD1 (6 bases). Trimming stripped 5 bases from V and 5 bases from J, with 17 bases between. CDR1 is SGHNT and CDR2 is YYREEE in the germline V gene (reference sequence). CDR3 length equals 14 residues. DNA of the CDR3: TGTGCCAGCAGTACAGGGACCCGCCGGGACGAGCAGTACTTC. Protein: CASSTGTRRDEQYF.

The chain recombines TRBV5-6 with TRBJ2-1; 13 nucleotides agree with TRBD2. This CDR3 contains 19 residues. Germline CDR1 and CDR2: SGHDT and YYEEEE. The V and J ends lost 4 bases and 0 bases, in that order; junction bases with no gene match: 10. The chain's CDR3 is CASSNPGLAGELSYNEQFF. For the CDR3, the DNA is TGTGCCAGCAGCAATCCTGGACTAGCGGGGGAGCTCTCCTACAATGAGCAGTTCTTC. The full variable domain, in which reference TRBV5-6 and TRBJ2-1 provide the parts outside the CDR3, is DAGVTQSPTHLIKTRGQQVTLRCSPKSGHDTVSWYQQALGQGPQFIFQYYEEEERQRGNFPDRFSGHQFPNYSSELNVNALLLGDSALYLCASSNPGLAGELSYNEQFFGPGTRLTVL.

The J gene is TRBJ2-3, the V gene TRBV29-1; 10 bases are a match to TRBD2. The CDR3 length is 16 residues. Germline assignment: CDR1 SQVTM and CDR2 ANQGSEA. The ends lost 0 bases at V and 5 bases at J; junction bases unmatched: 8. The chain's CDR3 is CSVEDQKRGGVDTQYF. The CDR3 DNA reads as TGCAGCGTTGAAGATCAGAAGCGGGGGGGCGTAGATACGCAGTATTTT.

The gene calls are TRBV5-1 and TRBJ2-7; TRBD1 agrees at 10 bases. This CDR3 has 15 amino acids. V gave up 4 bases and J gave up 6 bases; unmatched junction bases: 10. Germline CDR1 is SGHRS and CDR2 is YFSETQ. CDR3: CASSGGTGARREQYF. DNA of the CDR3: TGCGCCAGCAGCGGCGGGACAGGGGCCCGCCGCGAGCAGTACTTC. The variable domain in full, completed from reference TRBV5-1 and TRBJ2-7, reads KAGVTQTPRYLIKTRGQQVTLSCSPISGHRSVSWYQQTPGQGLQFLFEYFSETQRNKGNFPGRFSGRQFSNSRSEMNVSTLELGDSALYLCASSGGTGARREQYFGPGTRLTVT.

The chain employs TRBV5-1 and TRBJ1-4; D is perhaps TRBD1 (6 bases). The V gene lost 1 base and the J gene lost 2 bases, with 9 bases spanning the gap. Germline values: CDR1 SGHRS, CDR2 YFSETQ. The CDR3 spans 15 residues. For the CDR3, the DNA is TGCGCCAGCAGCTTGAAGCAGGGGACTAATGAAAAACTGTTTTTT. Translation: CASSLKQGTNEKLFF.

The V and J genes are TRBV7-9 and TRBJ1-4; D gene unclear. The CDR3 totals 18 residues. Trimming removed 5 bases at V and 0 bases at J, with 19 bases between. The germline CDR1 and CDR2 sequences are SEHNR and FQNEAQ (reference sequence). The CDR3 protein is CASSREPGPLATNEKLFF. CDR3 bases: TGTGCCAGCAGCCGAGAACCCGGTCCGCTAGCAACTAATGAAAAACTGTTTTTT.

The genes are TRBV6-5 and TRBJ2-3; tentative D call: TRBD1 (6 bases). The V end was cut by 5 bases, the J end by 7 bases, with 13 bases between. This CDR3 is built from 13 residues. Germline CDR1 and CDR2: MNHEY and SVGAGI. The CDR3 is CASSIGGGHTQYF. In nucleotides, the CDR3 is TGTGCCAGCAGTATCGGTGGGGGCCATACGCAGTATTTT.

A single count supports this clone. V usage is TRBV6-6 and J usage is TRBJ1-2, with TRBD1 matching over 10 bases. CDR3 size: 13 residues. J lost 6 bases, V lost 5 bases, and 3 bases had no gene match. Germline V lookup: CDR1 MNHNY, CDR2 SVGAGI (reference sequence). This chain's CDR3 is CASSRDRGDGYTF. The CDR3 DNA follows: TGTGCCAGCAGTAGGGACAGGGGCGATGGCTACACCTTC.

The gene calls are TRBV3-1 (or the pseudogene TRBV3-2) and TRBJ2-7; TRBD2 aligns across 13 bases. Germline loops: CDR1 LGHDT, CDR2 YNNKEL (reference sequence). The CDR3 runs 15 residues. V dropped 11 bases and J dropped 3; count of bases not matched to a gene: 10. CDR3 nucleotide sequence: TGTGCCTCACGGCCTGGACTAGCGGGGGACTACGAGCAGTACTTC. Its protein is CASRPGLAGDYEQYF.

The V gene is TRBV9, the J gene TRBJ2-3; 12 bases fit TRBD2. CDR1 SGDLS and CDR2 YYNGEE come from the germline V gene. V shed 4 bases and J 10 bases; nucleotides not matched to a gene: 13. This CDR3 region has 16 residues. CDR3 nucleotide sequence: TGTGCCAGCAGCTTTAGACTAGCGGGAGTGGTAGTCCCGCAGTATTTT. This sequence encodes CASSFRLAGVVVPQYF.

This clone was seen a single time. The genes are TRBV10-3 and TRBJ2-2; 7 nucleotides align to TRBD2. With 11 bases clipped from V and 5 bases from J, the junction kept 2 bases outside the gene matches. The CDR3 covers 11 residues. The germline CDR1 and CDR2 sequences are ENHRY and SYGVKD. The CDR3 spells CAGGGTGELFF. The CDR3 DNA reads as TGTGCCGGCGGGGGTACCGGGGAGCTGTTTTTT.

This sequence joins TRBV11-3 and TRBJ2-1; 8 bases fit TRBD1. Germline values: CDR1 SGHNT, CDR2 YENEEA. The CDR3 loop spans 15 amino acids. Trimming cost V 5 bases and J 15 bases; bases outside gene matches: 18. The CDR3 spells CASSPDRGRSNIRFF. For the CDR3, the DNA is TGTGCCAGCAGCCCAGACAGGGGACGGTCCAATATCCGGTTCTTC.

The chain has TRBV28 and TRBJ2-1, with D possibly matching TRBD2 (5 bases). Per germline, CDR1 MDHEN and CDR2 SYDVKM. This CDR3 spans 21 amino acids. Trimming shortened V by 3 bases and J by 10 bases, and 37 bases separated the two germline ends. The chain's CDR3 is CASSLLIAGVLGSRNGEEQFF. CDR3 sequence (DNA): TGTGCCAGCAGTTTGCTCATCGCTGGCGTTTTAGGGTCCCGGAACGGGGAAGAGCAGTTCTTC.

This chain links TRBV7-2 with TRBJ1-4; 9 nucleotides align to TRBD1. The CDR3 contains 15 residues. The V segment lost 1 base and the J segment 5 bases; nucleotides outside the gene matches: 2. Per the germline V gene, CDR1 is SGHTA and CDR2 is FQGNSA. CDR3 loop: CASSLGDRENEKLFF. In nucleotides, the CDR3 is TGTGCCAGCAGCTTAGGGGACAGGGAAAATGAAAAACTGTTTTTT.

The chain employs TRBV7-2 and TRBJ2-7; a weak D match, TRBD2 (6 bases). The CDR3 spans 13 residues. Germline CDR1 reads SGHTA; CDR2 reads FQGNSA. V was pared by 4 bases and J by 1 base, with 8 bases between. The CDR3 DNA sequence: TGTGCCAGCAGCTATGGGGGGTCCTACGAGCAGTACTTC. It yields the protein CASSYGGSYEQYF.

This chain links TRBV27 with TRBJ1-2; D is ambiguous. Germline lookup yields CDR1 MNHEY and CDR2 SMNVEV (reference sequence). This CDR3 has 15 residues. V lost 2 bases, J lost 6 bases, and 16 bases lay in between. CDR3 nucleotides: TGTGCCAGCAGTTTAAGAATTGAGGGAGCGAATGGCTACACCTTC. This gives the protein CASSLRIEGANGYTF.

The rearrangement links TRBV6-5 to TRBJ2-7; perhaps TRBD1 as D (6 bases). The germline V gene encodes CDR1 MNHEY and CDR2 SVGAGI. V lost 6 bases and J lost 4, with 16 bases in between. The CDR3 has 14 amino acids. The CDR3 DNA reads TGTGCCAGCAGCCCCGGAACAGGGCCGTACGAGCAGTACTTC. Translation gives CASSPGTGPYEQYF.

The DNA for the CDR3 is TGTGCCAGCAGTGGAAGCGGGAGGGCCGTGAGTGAGCAGTTCTTC. Residues: CASSGSGRAVSEQFF. The chain uses TRBV2 and TRBJ2-1, with TRBD2 matching over 10 bases. Trimming at V came to 4 bases and at J to 9 bases, leaving 9 bases not matched to a gene. Germline CDR1 is SNHLY and CDR2 is FYNNEI. The CDR3 loop spans 15 amino acids.

The V gene is TRBV13, the J gene TRBJ1-2; TRBD1 matches 9 bases. V lost 3 bases to trimming and J lost 6 bases; unmatched junction nucleotides: 20. Germline V gene data show CDR1 as PRHDT and CDR2 as FYEKMQ (reference sequence). The CDR3 totals 19 residues. CDR3 amino acids: CASSLRLEEGTGKQDGYTF. The DNA for the CDR3 is TGTGCCAGCAGCTTGAGACTAGAGGAGGGGACAGGGAAGCAGGATGGCTACACCTTC.

The chain uses TRBV6-2 or TRBV6-3 and TRBJ2-7; D perhaps matches TRBD1 (6 bases). Germline lookup yields CDR1 MNHEY and CDR2 SVGEGT. V dropped 4 bases and J dropped 4 bases, with 8 bases sitting between them. The CDR3 contains 12 residues. This CDR3 is CASSLGGYEQYF. The CDR3 bases are TGTGCCAGCAGTTTAGGGGGATACGAGCAGTACTTC.

The chain combines TRBV27 with TRBJ1-1; 7 nucleotides agree with TRBD1. The junction had 3 bases not matched to a gene; V was cut back by 1 base and J by 4 bases. This CDR3 has 14 amino acids. Germline V gene lookup returns CDR1 MNHEY and CDR2 SMNVEV (reference sequence). CDR3 in amino acids: CASSLFQGGTEAFF. The CDR3 bases are TGTGCCAGCAGTTTATTTCAGGGGGGCACTGAAGCTTTCTTT.

As DNA, the CDR3 is TGTGCCAGCGGCCTCCAGGGGAGCTCTGGAAACACCATATATTTT. The encoded protein is CASGLQGSSGNTIYF. The chain has TRBV6-5 and TRBJ1-3, with D maybe TRBD1 (6 bases). Trimming stripped 8 bases from V and 0 bases from J, with 14 bases between. This CDR3 spans 15 amino acids. The germline V gene encodes CDR1 MNHEY and CDR2 SVGAGI.

This chain uses TRBV28 with TRBJ2-2; 7 bases agree with TRBD2. V gave up 7 bases and J gave up 2 bases; unmatched junction bases: 7. The CDR3 sequence is 15 residues long. CDR1 and CDR2 from the germline V gene are MDHEN and SYDVKM. The CDR3 coding sequence is TGTGCCAGCACCCCCAGCGGGACCAACACCGGGGAGCTGTTTTTT. Residues: CASTPSGTNTGELFF. Full variable domain (remainder filled in from reference TRBV28 and TRBJ2-2): DVKVTQSSRYLVKRTGEKVFLECVQDMDHENMFWYRQDPGLGLRLIYFSYDVKMKEKGDIPEGYSVSREKKERFSLILESASTNQTSMYLCASTPSGTNTGELFFGEGSRLTVL.

V and J are TRBV11-2 and TRBJ2-7; a possible D gene is TRBD2 (5 bases). Germline assignment: CDR1 SGHAT and CDR2 FQNNGV. Trimming cost V 2 bases and J 7 bases, with 18 bases left between them. The CDR3 is 15 residues long. The CDR3 loop is CASSLRDGVIGEQYF. The CDR3 DNA follows: TGTGCCAGCAGCTTACGTGACGGGGTTATTGGAGAGCAGTACTTC.

This rearrangement joins TRBV4-2 to TRBJ2-7; D perhaps matches TRBD2 (6 bases). CDR1 is LGHNA and CDR2 is YNFKEQ in the germline V gene. Trimming took off 0 bases at V and 3 bases at J, with 24 bases between the two ends. This CDR3 has 19 residues. The DNA for the CDR3 is TGTGCCAGCAGCCAAGATCTGGGGCTGGGGGGTCTCTCCGGCTACGAGCAGTACTTC. It translates to CASSQDLGLGGLSGYEQYF.

The chain links TRBV3-1 (or the pseudogene TRBV3-2) to TRBJ1-1; D uncertain. The germline gives CDR1 LGHDT, CDR2 YNNKEL (reference sequence). V shed 1 base and J shed 8 bases, with 5 bases lying between them. The CDR3 has 11 amino acids. CDR3 nucleotide sequence: TGTGCCAGCAGCCAAGGAGGGGAAGCTTTCTTT. It yields the protein CASSQGGEAFF.